These 11 T cell receptor beta chains were sequenced from one sample in a study of CD8 T cells in ankylosing spondylitis. Each CDR3 protein gets one entry after TCRdb re-called the 5' RACE reads with MiXCR. The repertoire has some 29,000 distinct CDR3 sequences, roughly 7.2% of them found once; the top ten carry about 10%. The source material was blood, either unsorted or a sorted T cell fraction (not recorded which). The receptors stem from a male donor with ankylosing spondylitis or in good health (not recorded which).

Many counts were recorded for this clonotype. The V and J genes are TRBV20-1 and TRBJ1-1, with D maybe TRBD1 (5 bases). Per the germline V gene, CDR1 is DFQATT and CDR2 is SNEGSKA (reference sequence). Trimming cost V 3 bases and J 5 bases, with 10 bases left between them. The CDR3 spans 12 residues. The CDR3 spells CSASMRGTEAFF. As DNA, the CDR3 is TGCAGTGCTAGTATGAGGGGAACTGAAGCTTTCTTT.

This clonotype occurred many times. V and J are TRBV20-1 and TRBJ2-2; 12 bases fit TRBD2. The CDR3 is made up of 15 amino acids. Germline values: CDR1 DFQATT, CDR2 SNEGSKA (reference sequence). V shed 7 bases and J 5 bases; nucleotides not matched to a gene: 8. This CDR3 is CSVSPSGRETGELFF. DNA of the CDR3: TGCAGTGTTAGCCCTAGCGGGAGGGAGACCGGGGAGCTGTTTTTT.

In its sample, this clonotype was seen many times. J is TRBJ1-3 and V is TRBV15; D gene unclear. From germline, CDR1 is LNHNV and CDR2 YYDKDF (reference sequence). The V gene lost 8 bases and the J gene lost 1 base, with 18 bases spanning the gap. The length of the CDR3 is 16 residues. The CDR3 nucleotides read TGTGCCACCGCGCAAGGTCCTACCTCTTCTGGAAACACCATATATTTT. Its translation: CATAQGPTSSGNTIYF.

This clonotype was counted at least ten times. The chain has TRBV10-3 and TRBJ1-6; D uncertain. This CDR3 contains 12 residues. Trimming stripped 7 bases from V and 8 bases from J, with 9 bases between. CDR1 is ENHRY and CDR2 is SYGVKD in the germline V gene. The CDR3 sequence is CAINQKDSPLHF. The CDR3 region has the DNA TGTGCCATCAACCAGAAGGATTCACCCCTCCACTTT.

This clonotype was observed many times. CDR3 region: CASSPRLAGTNEQFF. As DNA, the CDR3 is TGTGCCAGCAGCCCCAGACTAGCCGGGACGAATGAGCAGTTCTTC. This sequence joins TRBV6-2 or TRBV6-3 and TRBJ2-1, with 7 bases that match TRBD2. Germline trimming cut 6 bases from V and 7 bases from J; bases unmatched to any gene: 12. CDR1 is MNHEY and CDR2 is SVGEGT in the germline V gene. The CDR3 has 15 amino acids.

In its sample, this clonotype ranks as medium-sized. The chain uses TRBV12-3 or TRBV12-4 and TRBJ2-1; D may be TRBD2 (5 bases). Trimming shortened V by 7 bases and J by 12 bases, and 13 bases separated the two germline ends. The CDR3 runs to 11 residues. CDR3 loop: CASTLERLQFF. The CDR3 coding sequence is TGTGCCAGCACCCTGGAGCGGCTGCAGTTCTTC.

Regarding this clonotype: The junction shows a germline mismatch at one end, possibly a read error. The chain uses TRBV10-2 and TRBJ2-3; 9 bases match TRBD2. Germline V gene sequence: CDR1 WSHSY, CDR2 SAAADI. The CDR3 loop spans 17 amino acids. For the CDR3, the DNA is TGCGCTAGCAGTGACTTGGGACTAGCAGCCCTCACAGCTACGCAGTATTTT. Translated: CASSDLGLAALTATQYF.

The chain employs TRBV29-1 and TRBJ2-2; a possible D gene is TRBD2 (5 bases). This CDR3 region has 14 residues. Trimming took 6 bases from V and 4 from J, leaving 15 bases between them. The germline V gene has CDR1 SQVTM and CDR2 ANQGSEA. The CDR3 loop reads CSVKRSGGTGELFF. CDR3 coding DNA: TGCAGCGTCAAGCGGTCAGGTGGCACCGGGGAGCTGTTTTTT.

At least ten counts were recorded for this clonotype. The chain uses TRBV28 and TRBJ2-6, with D uncertain. The V gene's germline CDR1 is MDHEN and CDR2 SYDVKM. The CDR3 is 13 amino acids. V was trimmed by 8 bases and J by 1 base, leaving 6 bases between them. For the CDR3, the DNA is TGTGCCAGCCAATTTTCTGGGGCCAACGTCCTGACTTTC. This sequence encodes CASQFSGANVLTF.

This clonotype came up many times. The gene calls are TRBV5-4 and TRBJ2-7; 10 nucleotides line up with TRBD2. The CDR3 extends over 17 amino acids. J gave up 0 bases and V 4 bases, and 10 bases lay outside the gene matches. Germline V gives CDR1 SGHNT, CDR2 YYREEE (reference sequence). CDR3 nucleotide sequence: TGTGCCAGCAGCCGGACTAGCGGAGTTTGGAGCTCCTACGAGCAGTACTTC. This encodes CASSRTSGVWSSYEQYF.

This clonotype was recorded many times. The rearrangement joins TRBV18 to TRBJ2-7; TRBD1 matches at 10 bases. The V segment lost 3 bases and the J segment 5 bases; nucleotides outside the gene matches: 10. Germline values: CDR1 KGHSH, CDR2 LQKENI. CDR3 length: 16 residues. The CDR3 reads CASSPRQGAIVHEQYF. The CDR3, as DNA: TGTGCCAGCTCACCCCGACAGGGGGCTATTGTGCACGAGCAGTACTTC.